Sequencing of this T cell receptor beta chain was carried out in a study of identical twins. Study results and limitations: Insertions ran lower in abundant cord blood beta clonotypes, though not in memory repertoires. Analyses of zero insertions could be partly confounded by invariant MAIT and iNKT cells.

With 4 bases clipped from V and 2 bases from J, the junction kept 13 bases outside the gene matches. From germline, CDR1 is SGHDN and CDR2 FVKESK. The CDR3 length is 17 residues. This clonotype has more than one count but fewer than ten. Its target is not known. Unique molecular identifiers were present on cDNA, and template switching added a universal primer site. One entry per CDR3 protein results from TCRdb running MiXCR on the 5' RACE reads. Of around 550,000 distinct CDR3 sequences in the sample, 13% to 15% are singletons; the top ten hold 0.44%. The sample was also linked to a second study, of yellow fever vaccine responses in identical twins.

The gene calls are TRBV14 and TRBJ2-7, with 8 bases aligning to TRBD1. Sequenced sample: CD4+ T cells sorted from blood. The receptor's source is a woman aged 18-29 years in good health. The CDR3: CASSLYTPGTGTYEQYF. CDR3 in DNA: TGTGCCAGCAGCCTGTATACACCCGGGACAGGTACCTACGAGCAGTACTTC.